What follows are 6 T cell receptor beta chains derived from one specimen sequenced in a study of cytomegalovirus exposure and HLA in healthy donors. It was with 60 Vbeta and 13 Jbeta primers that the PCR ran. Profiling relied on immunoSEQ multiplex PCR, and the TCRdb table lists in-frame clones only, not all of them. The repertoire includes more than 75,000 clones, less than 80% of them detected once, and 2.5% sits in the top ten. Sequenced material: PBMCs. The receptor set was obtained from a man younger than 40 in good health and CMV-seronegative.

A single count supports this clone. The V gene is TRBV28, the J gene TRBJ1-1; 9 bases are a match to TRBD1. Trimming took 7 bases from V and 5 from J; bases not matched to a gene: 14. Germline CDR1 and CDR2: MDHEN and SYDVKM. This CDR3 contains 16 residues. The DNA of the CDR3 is TGTGCCAGCAACGAACAGGGGGCTGGGGTTGGGACTGAAGCTTTCTTT. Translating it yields CASNEQGAGVGTEAFF.

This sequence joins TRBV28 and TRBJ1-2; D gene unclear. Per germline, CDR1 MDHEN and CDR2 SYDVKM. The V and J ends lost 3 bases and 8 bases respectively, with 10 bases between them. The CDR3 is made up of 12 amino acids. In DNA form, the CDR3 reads TGTGCCAGCAGTTTGGCCACAGAAGGCTACACCTTC. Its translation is CASSLATEGYTF.

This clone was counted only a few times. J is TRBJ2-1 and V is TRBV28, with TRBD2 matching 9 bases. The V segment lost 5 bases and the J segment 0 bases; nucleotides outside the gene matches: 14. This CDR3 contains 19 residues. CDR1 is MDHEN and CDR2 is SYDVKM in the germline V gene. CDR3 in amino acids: CASSRISGGGGSSYNEQFF. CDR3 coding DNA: TGTGCCAGCAGTCGAATTAGCGGGGGAGGGGGGAGCTCCTACAATGAGCAGTTCTTC. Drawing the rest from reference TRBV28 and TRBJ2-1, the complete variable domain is DVKVTQSSRYLVKRTGEKVFLECVQDMDHENMFWYRQDPGLGLRLIYFSYDVKMKEKGDIPEGYSVSREKKERFSLILESASTNQTSMYLCASSRISGGGGSSYNEQFFGPGTRLTVL.

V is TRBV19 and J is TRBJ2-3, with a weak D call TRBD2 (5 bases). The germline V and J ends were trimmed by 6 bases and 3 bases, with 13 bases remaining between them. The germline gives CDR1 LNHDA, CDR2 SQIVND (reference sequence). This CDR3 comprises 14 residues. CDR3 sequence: CASREDPGTDTQYF. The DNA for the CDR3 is TGTGCCAGTAGGGAGGACCCGGGTACAGATACGCAGTATTTT.

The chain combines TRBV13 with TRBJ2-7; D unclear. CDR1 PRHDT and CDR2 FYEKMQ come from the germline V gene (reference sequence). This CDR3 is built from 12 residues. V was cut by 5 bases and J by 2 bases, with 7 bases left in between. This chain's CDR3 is CASSARPYEQYF. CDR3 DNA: TGTGCCAGCAGCGCTAGACCCTACGAGCAGTACTTC.

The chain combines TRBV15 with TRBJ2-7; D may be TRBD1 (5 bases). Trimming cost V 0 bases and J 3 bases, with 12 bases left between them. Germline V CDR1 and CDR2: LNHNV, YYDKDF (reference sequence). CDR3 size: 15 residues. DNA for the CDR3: TGTGCCACCAGCAGAGAGAAAACAGGATTCTACGAGCAGTACTTC. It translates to CATSREKTGFYEQYF. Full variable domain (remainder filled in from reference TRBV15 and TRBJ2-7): DAMVIQNPRYQVTQFGKPVTLSCSQTLNHNVMYWYQQKSSQAPKLLFHYYDKDFNNEADTPDNFQSRRPNTSFCFLDIRSPGLGDTAMYLCATSREKTGFYEQYFGPGTRLTVT.